This T cell receptor beta chain was sequenced in a study of naive and memory T cell subsets (dated by TCRdb to the late 2010s). In the study overall: The figure summarizing the skin biopsy and whole blood samples listed roughly ten blood donors, 7 tuberculin skin test biopsies and 3 saline control biopsies. Skin biopsies were taken from tuberculin skin test sites or from saline-injected control sites and were processed for RNA extraction as described before. Usually PCR2 was run as a SYBR Green qPCR and stopped at a set threshold, although low-input samples could use end-point PCR (roughly 6 cycles) instead. Results the study describes overall, beyond this receptor: TCR sequences were reportedly obtained from both types of skin biopsy, with many more TCRs found at tuberculin skin test sites. Skin biopsy collection and RNA processing details were not given in the paper but referenced to earlier studies. The larger number of TCRs at tuberculin skin test sites was interpreted as T cell infiltration of a delayed type IV hypersensitivity reaction. The RNA-based method was acknowledged as potentially sensitive to TCR transcript changes with T cell activation and differentiation.

This clonotype appeared a few times. It has no known antigen specificity. No much larger clone is present one base from it, and per-base qualities are unavailable. The treatment or condition label here, explained by the study, means: skin biopsy from PPD injection site in Mantoux-positive individual. The study described a robust, sensitive protocol for amplifying, sequencing and analyzing TCRs, using 3' ligation of a UMI-containing oligonucleotide to TCR cDNA. The tuberculin skin test biopsies were taken from PPD-injected sites in individuals who had a positive Mantoux test. Before reverse transcription, total RNA that had not been cell sorted was treated with RQ1 DNase, with a target input of roughly 1 to 1,100 ng. Libraries were prepared from skin biopsies and whole blood to test how robust the pipeline was in samples where T cells are a minority population. From the cysteine up to the phenylalanine, the CDR3 has a length of 15 residues. The kept DNA is CDR3 alone, 45 bases in frame from the first base. V is reduced by 5 bases and J by 1 base, leaving a spacing of 14 bases between them. The CDR1 and CDR2 encoded by the germline V gene are SGHAT and FQNNGV.

The library relied on UMI-ligation and nested PCR. Four rounds of PCR, run with the SP2 primer together with nested alpha and beta constant region primers, were used to amplify the ligated cDNA. For the blood and skin samples, reverse transcription of TCR RNA was done with SuperScript IV along with alpha and beta constant region primers. An oligonucleotide carrying the Illumina SP2 primer and a UMI was ligated to the cDNA 3' end using T4 RNA ligase 1. To prevent hairpin formation, the 12-nucleotide UMI was made up of two random hexamers with an eight-base spacer between them. From the second PCR onward, TCR alpha and beta chain libraries were processed separately and dual indexed for multiplexing. After pooling, the indexed libraries were analyzed by capillary electrophoresis and sequenced on either an Illumina MiSeq or NextSeq. PhiX DNA at about 4.5-7% was spiked into libraries to increase base diversity and improve cluster recognition. The study's processing was this. UMIs were extracted from read 2 by Demultiplexor and combined with the TCR sequence from read 1, and reads were split according to sample indices. Decombinator identified V and J genes and V-J junctions and gave each TCR a five-part identifier that included V and J deletions. UMIs were used by Collapsinator to correct sequencing errors and PCR amplification heterogeneity, so that a UMI-based abundance was obtained for each TCR. CDR3Translator converted identifiers to nucleotide sequence, translated to amino acids, and extracted CDR3 regions using terminal motifs. Error-corrected alpha and beta TCR counts from blood and skin were compared after normalization to input RNA amount. TCRdb redid the processing of the public reads, applying fastp at Q25 and MiXCR, and retained in-frame beta chains. Rows with a matching CDR3 protein are joined into one entry that keeps the most common DNA and genes. TCRdb's processing, not the authors', yielded these V and J calls. Within this sample are about 14,000 distinct CDR3 sequences, with under 6.5% of them counted one time only. The ten largest clones capture approximately 8.9% of the sample.

The sequence is built from TRBV11-2 and TRBJ2-5; TRBD1 is possibly the D segment (6 matching bases). The receptor was derived from an adult in good health. The starting material was skin, obtained from a tuberculin skin test site. This receptor has the CDR3 CASSPTEGVQETQYF. The DNA sequence is TGTGCCAGCAGCCCGACCGAGGGGGTCCAAGAGACCCAGTACTTC.